Listed below are T cell receptor beta chains from one sample, sequenced in a study of T cells in Graves' hyperthyroidism and ophthalmopathy. TCRdb redid the calling of the multiplex PCR reads with MiXCR, one entry per CDR3 protein. Among some 380,000 distinct CDR3 sequences, less than 15% were seen once, and the ten largest hold 20%. The material sequenced was blood. Source of these receptors: a man in his thirties or forties with Graves' hyperthyroidism that later progressed to Graves' ophthalmopathy. CDR3s include the opening cysteine and the closing phenylalanine or tryptophan. The D gene is left open where the match is weak. Only some rows state a clone size, as once, few, many or a class for expanded clones.

V gene	D gene	clone size	J gene	CDR3 protein	CDR3 DNA
TRBV18	TRBD1	NA	TRBJ1-2	CASSPGHRGDGNYGYTF	TGTGCCAGCTCACCAGGCCACAGGGGCGACGGTAACTATGGCTACACCTTC
TRBV6-1	NA	many	TRBJ1-6	CASSYGGGDSPLHF	TGTGCCAGCAGCTATGGGGGGGGGGATTCACCCCTCCACTTT
TRBV5-8	TRBD2	few	TRBJ2-7	CASSLVSGLVPYEQYF	TGTGCCAGCAGCTTAGTTTCGGGACTAGTCCCCTACGAGCAGTACTTC
TRBV7-2	NA	NA	TRBJ2-1	CASSQEAAFYNEQFF	TGCGCCAGCAGCCAAGAGGCCGCCTTCTACAATGAGCAGTTCTTC
TRBV5-1	NA	many	TRBJ1-1	CASSLASNKGTEAFF	TGCGCCAGCAGCTTGGCCTCTAATAAGGGAACTGAAGCTTTCTTT
TRBV5-1	TRBD1	many	TRBJ1-1	CASTLGQTNTEAFF	TGCGCCAGCACCCTGGGACAGACGAACACTGAAGCTTTCTTT
TRBV6-8	TRBD1	NA	TRBJ2-7	CASSYSGTGDTHEQYF	TGTGCCAGCAGTTACTCCGGGACAGGGGATACCCACGAGCAGTACTTC
TRBV11-2	NA	few	TRBJ1-5	CASSLSMGGQPQHF	TGTGCCAGCAGCTTATCGATGGGGGGCCAGCCCCAGCATTTT
TRBV2	NA	many	TRBJ2-7	CASSSDSYEQYF	TGTGCCAGCAGTAGTGACAGCTACGAGCAGTACTTC
TRBV3-1	NA	few	TRBJ1-5	CASSHVYSNQPQHF	TGTGCCAGCAGCCATGTCTATAGCAATCAGCCCCAGCATTTT
TRBV7-9	NA	many	TRBJ1-1	CASTKRGVPEAFF	TGTGCCAGCACCAAACGGGGCGTGCCTGAAGCTTTCTTT
TRBV5-1	NA	many	TRBJ2-7	CASSFPNSYEQYF	TGCGCCAGCAGCTTTCCTAACTCCTACGAGCAGTACTTC
TRBV5-5	NA	NA	TRBJ2-1	CASSAPGDNEQFF	TGTGCCAGCAGCGCCCCGGGGGACAATGAGCAGTTCTTC
TRBV7-6	NA	NA	TRBJ2-2	CASSRVPFPGTTNTGELFF	TGTGCCAGCAGCCGTGTCCCCTTCCCCGGGACAACCAACACCGGGGAGCTGTTTTTT
TRBV10-3	TRBD2	few	TRBJ2-1	CAISGGPGRDEQFF	TGTGCCATTAGCGGGGGGCCCGGCCGGGATGAGCAGTTCTTC
TRBV25-1	NA	few	TRBJ2-5	CASSEFGRGETQYF	TGTGCCAGCAGTGAATTTGGCAGGGGAGAGACCCAGTACTTC
TRBV7-9	TRBD1	NA	TRBJ2-1	CASNSWTGWEQFF	TGTGCCAGCAACAGCTGGACAGGGTGGGAGCAGTTCTTC
TRBV28	NA	NA	TRBJ1-3	CASFERGNTIYF	TGTGCCAGCTTTGAGCGGGGAAACACCATATATTTT
TRBV9	TRBD2	NA	TRBJ2-7	CASSVGLAGEQYF	TGTGCCAGCAGCGTAGGACTAGCGGGGGAGCAGTACTTC
TRBV12-3/TRBV12-4	NA	few	TRBJ1-2	CASSLVGGDPSGYTF	TGTGCCAGCAGTTTAGTGGGAGGGGATCCCTCTGGCTACACCTTC
TRBV7-9	TRBD1	many	TRBJ2-1	CASSPRGPGQLDNEQFF	TGTGCCAGCAGCCCTAGGGGACCGGGACAGCTCGACAATGAGCAGTTCTTC
TRBV5-1	NA	many	TRBJ2-7	CASSLEGRPSVDEQYF	TGCGCCAGCAGCTTGGAAGGACGGCCGTCTGTGGACGAGCAGTACTTC
TRBV27	TRBD2	many	TRBJ2-7	CASSPALAGGLEQYF	TGTGCCAGCAGTCCCGCCCTAGCGGGGGGGCTCGAGCAGTACTTC
TRBV27	NA	NA	TRBJ1-6	CASSLRLPYNSPLHF	TGTGCCAGCAGTTTAAGACTTCCCTATAATTCACCCCTCCACTTT
TRBV29-1	TRBD1	NA	TRBJ2-1	CSVEDPGQGTPYNEQFF	TGCAGCGTTGAAGACCCGGGACAGGGGACCCCCTACAATGAGCAGTTCTTC
TRBV4-1	NA	NA	TRBJ2-7	CASSQDAGLGEQYF	TGCGCCAGCAGCCAAGATGCAGGGTTGGGTGAGCAGTACTTC
TRBV5-1	NA	few	TRBJ2-5	CASSLGFGETQYF	TGCGCCAGCAGCTTGGGGTTTGGAGAGACCCAGTACTTC
TRBV2	NA	few	TRBJ1-5	CASSEARGNNQPQHF	TGTGCCAGCAGTGAAGCCAGGGGAAACAATCAGCCCCAGCATTTT
TRBV5-1	TRBD2	NA	TRBJ2-3	CASSFLGLAGGRDTQYF	TGCGCCAGCAGCTTCTTGGGACTAGCGGGGGGTAGAGATACGCAGTATTTT
TRBV6-1	TRBD1	NA	TRBJ1-5	CASNEGGRVRRPQHF	TGTGCCAGCAATGAAGGGGGCAGGGTTAGGAGGCCCCAGCATTTT
TRBV5-1	NA	few	TRBJ2-6	CASRPNRVGANVLTF	TGCGCCAGCAGACCGAACAGGGTAGGGGCCAACGTCCTGACTTTC
TRBV12-3/TRBV12-4	TRBD1	many	TRBJ1-2	CASSFRRDRDDGYTF	TGTGCCAGCAGTTTCCGCCGGGACAGGGATGATGGCTACACCTTC
TRBV29-1	NA	few	TRBJ1-4	CSVPSGGREKLFF	TGCAGCGTTCCAAGTGGGGGTCGGGAAAAACTGTTTTTT
TRBV29-1	NA	few	TRBJ2-1	CSVRTASTHEQFF	TGCAGCGTTAGAACTGCCTCCACCCATGAGCAGTTCTTC
TRBV5-5	NA	NA	TRBJ2-6	CASSYTSSGANVLTF	TGTGCCAGCAGCTATACTAGCTCTGGGGCCAACGTCCTGACTTTC
TRBV7-9	NA	many	TRBJ2-2	CASSSYANRAGELFF	TGTGCCAGCAGCTCCTACGCAAACCGGGCCGGGGAGCTGTTTTTT
TRBV29-1	NA	many	TRBJ2-1	CSAVDFEYNEQFF	TGCAGCGCCGTCGACTTTGAATACAATGAGCAGTTCTTC
TRBV5-5	NA	many	TRBJ2-1	CASSVNFGSYNEQFF	TGTGCCAGCAGCGTGAACTTTGGCTCCTACAATGAGCAGTTCTTC
TRBV7-9	NA	many	TRBJ2-7	CASSLSVSYEQYF	TGTGCCAGCAGCTTGTCAGTATCGTACGAGCAGTACTTC
TRBV5-1	NA	NA	TRBJ2-2	CASSLWLDDTGELFF	TGCGCCAGCAGCTTGTGGCTAGATGACACCGGGGAGCTGTTTTTT
TRBV19	NA	NA	TRBJ1-5	CASSLERGNQPQHF	TGTGCCAGTAGTTTGGAAAGGGGGAATCAGCCCCAGCATTTT
TRBV20-1	TRBD2	many	TRBJ2-1	CSARESGGPHNEQFF	TGCAGTGCTAGGGAGTCGGGGGGGCCTCACAATGAGCAGTTCTTC